This TCR beta chain originates from a study of blood T cells in healthy people across ages. As regards this clonotype: Antigen specificity is unknown. The junction shows a germline mismatch at one end, possibly a read error.

Germline V gene sequence: CDR1 SGHRS, CDR2 YFSETQ. CDR3 length: 14 residues. Through a sample-barcoded 5' primer and a J-beta primer mix, a second PCR was run for roughly 7 to 12 cycles. Tagging of each cDNA molecule was performed by a template-switch adaptor with 12 random nucleotides. TCRdb passed the 5' RACE reads through MiXCR, listing each CDR3 protein once. The table shows about 540,000 distinct CDR3 sequences, with more than 20% occurring only once. Whole-study results and caveats: Both higher diversity and more naive CD4+ cells marked long-lived donors when set against aged donors.

These data were likewise used in another study, on T cells of mothers and their children. That report notes: Over 5 children and their three healthy Caucasian mothers were the donors. Overlap ran slightly, non-significantly higher for related than unrelated mother-child pairs.

This clonotype was sampled from a boy aged 10-17 years in good health. The sample was blood. The V and J genes are TRBV5-1 and TRBJ1-4, with D tentatively TRBD1 (5 bases). In DNA form, the CDR3 reads TGCGCCAGCAGCTTGGGGACAACTAGTGAAAAACTGTTTTTT. It is translated as CASSLGTTSEKLFF.